This T cell receptor (beta chain) is drawn from a study of OX40 agonist ivuxolimab in advanced cancers. Study-level background: The costimulatory receptor OX40 (CD134) was targeted by ivuxolimab, a fully human IgG2 agonistic monoclonal antibody. In the dose-escalation cohort, approximately 82% of patients were male, and the mean age was approximately 55 years, with a range of about 23 to 90. Intravenous ivuxolimab was administered to patients every 2 weeks at six dose levels: 0.01, 0.1, 0.3, 1.5, 3 and 10 mg/kg. Partial responses occurred in three dose-escalation patients, of whom one had hepatocellular carcinoma and two had cutaneous melanoma. Patients were allowed to have had prior anti-PD-1, anti-PD-L1 or anti-CTLA-4 therapy, and approximately 40% of the dose-escalation patients had been treated with checkpoint inhibitors. The point of sequencing TCRbeta in the periphery was to test whether ivuxolimab changed TCR sequence diversity and drove clonal T-cell expansion. Among the roughly 52 dose-escalation patients, around 19 had hepatocellular carcinoma, approximately 15 melanoma, 9 renal cell carcinoma and 9 head and neck cancer. The paper covers the monotherapy dose-escalation part of the phase I ivuxolimab trial, which included N of about 56 patients.

To sequence the TCRbeta CDR3 region, genomic DNA was isolated from the sorted cells. The immunoSEQ Assay was used for sequencing of TCRbeta CDR3 regions. This immuneACCESS table, as held by TCRdb, lists in-frame sequences with V and J called but not all clones. Of the missing ones, under half trace to an unresolved V gene in checked studies; the others have no known cause. The sample table lists 57,000 or so clones, over 90% of them with a count of one. The top ten hold about 20% of the sample. Via the germline V gene (reference sequence), CDR1 is LNHNV and CDR2 YYDKDF. From the cysteine through the phenylalanine, the CDR3 covers 15 amino acids. CDR3 DNA is the only sequence kept; it has 45 bases, read in frame from the first base. V and J are truncated by 8 bases and 0 bases respectively, leaving an intervening sequence of 15 bases. What the authors observed across the whole study: After ivuxolimab, CD8+ T cells had more expanded clones than CD4+ T cells on average. Clonal expansion of both CD4+ and CD8+ blood T cells was observed from baseline to week 6 at doses 0.1 to 3.0 mg/kg. The antigen specificity of the clonally expanded peripheral T cells was not determined. Low levels of normalized T-cell clonal expansion were also seen in some patients who did not respond. Partial responders in the 0.1-3.0 mg/kg groups had among the lowest normalized peripheral clonal expansion, especially among CD8+ T cells.

The trial excluded patients who had a history of autoimmune disease or were on systemic immunosuppression. Peripheral blood for TCR sequencing was collected from all dose cohorts at baseline, on cycle 4 day 1, and on cycle 7 day 1. The samples were drawn from a first-in-human, open-label, multicenter phase I dose-escalation trial of ivuxolimab. Adults with locally advanced or metastatic melanoma, renal cell carcinoma, hepatocellular carcinoma or head and neck squamous cell carcinoma were enrolled in the trial. Before TCR sequencing, CD4+ T cells and CD8+ T cells from peripheral blood were sorted into separate populations. Regarding this clone: Its cognate antigen has yet to be identified. No qualities accompany the bases; no much larger clone lies one base away.

The rearranged chain carries TRBV15 and TRBJ2-3, with TRBD2 as a weak D call on 6 bases. Sample: CD4+ or CD8+ T cells sorted from blood, taken in a trial of the OX40 agonist ivuxolimab. The clonotype originates from an adult with an advanced solid tumor such as melanoma, head and neck, liver or kidney cancer. The CDR3 reads CATEQLAPSTDTQYF. The DNA sequence follows: TGTGCCACCGAGCAACTAGCCCCTAGCACAGATACGCAGTATTTT.